The entry that follows covers one T cell receptor (beta chain) sequence. The antigen it binds to is not known. One base away there is no much larger clone; base qualities are not given. This entry belongs to a study of T cell changes during pregnancy in multiple sclerosis (dated by TCRdb to between 2018 and 2020). Regarding the complete study: The study looked at changes in the T cell repertoire across pregnancy in women with multiple sclerosis.

CDR1 is given as MGHRA and CDR2 as YSYEKL, both from the germline V gene. V is reduced by 0 bases and J by 9 bases, leaving a spacing of 17 bases between them. From its cysteine to its phenylalanine, the CDR3 spans 15 amino acids. This entry keeps only the CDR3 DNA: 45 bases, framed from base 1. Library preparation employed the immunoSEQ multiplex PCR assay. TCRdb obtained this table from immuneACCESS and retained in-frame rearrangements with V and J assigned. These tables miss some clones; where compared with another copy, unresolved V genes account for less than half of the shortfall, and the remainder is unexplained. Within this sample are about 50,000 clones, with roughly 94% of them counted one time only. The ten largest account for roughly 0.33% of the sample.

This receptor was taken from a female donor with multiple sclerosis, enrolled in a pregnancy study. The sequencing used CD4+ T cells from peripheral blood mononuclear cells, collected in the third trimester of pregnancy. The chain joins TRBV4-1 to TRBJ1-2, and the D gene may be TRBD1, 6 bases matching. The DNA sequence follows: TGCGCCAGCAGCCAAGAGATAGGGACATCGCGACGCTACACCTTC. Translated, it reads CASSQEIGTSRRYTF.